Following are 15 T cell receptor beta chains from one sample sequenced in a study of blood T cell repertoires in COVID-19. Assay used: immunoSEQ multiplex PCR; TCRdb lists only in-frame clones, some missing. The table shows 95,000 to 110,000 clones, with over 60% occurring only once. The sequenced sample consisted of peripheral blood. The receptors derive from a man in his 70s with acute or convalescent COVID-19.

V and J are TRBV9 and TRBJ1-6; 7 positions match TRBD1. This CDR3 comprises 15 residues. CDR1 is SGDLS and CDR2 is YYNGEE in the germline V gene. The junction had 7 bases not matched to a gene; V was cut back by 0 bases and J by 10 bases. This CDR3 reads CASSVVEGAGSPLHF. CDR3 DNA sequence: TGTGCCAGCAGCGTAGTTGAGGGGGCAGGATCACCCCTCCACTTT. Supplemented by reference TRBV9 and TRBJ1-6, the full variable domain reads DSGVTQTPKHLITATGQRVTLRCSPRSGDLSVYWYQQSLDQGLQFLIQYYNGEERAKGNILERFSAQQFPDLHSELNLSSLELGDSALYFCASSVVEGAGSPLHFGNGTRLTVT.

The chain recombines TRBV19 with TRBJ2-7, with D perhaps matching TRBD1 (8 bases). Germline V gene lookup returns CDR1 LNHDA and CDR2 SQIVND (reference sequence). The CDR3 length is 15 residues. Trimming took 4 bases from V and 3 from J, leaving 16 bases between them. CDR3 residues: CASSTGGQARYEQYF. Here the CDR3 DNA reads TGTGCCAGTAGTACGGGGGGACAGGCTCGCTACGAGCAGTACTTC.

The chain carries TRBV20-1 and TRBJ1-3; D not resolved. Trimming took off 3 bases at V and 0 bases at J, with 6 bases between the two ends. The germline V gene has CDR1 DFQATT and CDR2 SNEGSKA (reference sequence). This CDR3 has 13 residues. The CDR3 is CSASYSSGNTIYF. The CDR3 bases are TGCAGTGCTAGTTACAGCTCTGGAAACACCATATATTTT.

About this clone: At one of its ends the junction is not consistent with the germline gene, which may arise from a read error. CDR3 in amino acids: CASSLGAGGAYSEQFF. The CDR3 DNA follows: TGTGCCAGCAGCTTAGGTGCGGGGGGCGCTTACAGTGAGCAGTTCTTC. The V and J genes are TRBV11-3 and TRBJ2-1; 8 bases agree with TRBD2. CDR3 length equals 16 residues. Germline V gene data show CDR1 as SGHNT and CDR2 as YENEEA.

V usage is TRBV19 and J usage is TRBJ1-3, with 7 bases fitting TRBD1. There are 16 residues in the CDR3. Trimming at V came to 5 bases and at J to 1 base, leaving 8 bases not matched to a gene. Germline-derived CDR1 and CDR2 are LNHDA and SQIVND (reference sequence). The CDR3 DNA reads as TGTGCCAGTAGTTTCGGGACAGCGTTTTCTGGAAACACCATATATTTT. Its protein is CASSFGTAFSGNTIYF.

V usage is TRBV7-9 and J usage is TRBJ2-2; the D gene is possibly TRBD1 (6 bases). V lost 3 bases and J lost 5, with 13 bases in between. Germline CDR1 reads SEHNR; CDR2 reads FQNEAQ (reference sequence). The CDR3 is 15 amino acids. CDR3: CASSFLQGGTGELFF. DNA for the CDR3: TGTGCCAGCAGCTTTTTACAGGGCGGTACCGGGGAGCTGTTTTTT.

This chain joins TRBV6-5 and TRBJ2-7; TRBD1 agrees at 7 bases. CDR1 MNHEY and CDR2 SVGAGI come from the germline V gene. Germline trimming cut 0 bases from V and 7 bases from J; bases unmatched to any gene: 6. The length of the CDR3 is 14 residues. The CDR3 nucleotides are TGTGCCAGCAGTTACTCGGGGGACAGCCAAGAGCAGTACTTC. As protein: CASSYSGDSQEQYF.

The rearrangement uses TRBV25-1 and TRBJ2-5; D not certain. This CDR3 contains 14 residues. Trimming removed 1 base at V and 5 bases at J, with 11 bases between. The V gene's germline CDR1 is MGHDK and CDR2 SYGVNS. The CDR3 region is CASSESLTRETQYF. In nucleotides, the CDR3 is TGTGCCAGCAGTGAATCCCTGACGAGGGAGACCCAGTACTTC. The entire variable domain, with the rest obtained from reference TRBV25-1 and TRBJ2-5, is as follows: EADIYQTPRYLVIGTGKKITLECSQTMGHDKMYWYQQDPGMELHLIHYSYGVNSTEKGDLSSESTVSRIRTEHFPLTLESARPSHTSQYLCASSESLTRETQYFGPGTRLLVL.

The V call is TRBV19, the J call TRBJ2-6; D may be TRBD1 (5 bases). Between the trimmed V and J ends, which lost 3 bases and 4 bases, there was a span of 10 bases. Germline V CDR1 and CDR2: LNHDA, SQIVND (reference sequence). This CDR3 comprises 15 residues. This CDR3 reads CASSMVPGGANVLTF. CDR3 sequence (DNA): TGTGCCAGTAGTATGGTCCCAGGGGGGGCCAACGTCCTGACTTTC.

Comment on this clone: A read error may account for a junction end that differs from germline. This chain connects TRBV29-1 to TRBJ1-5, with a tentative D call TRBD1 (6 bases). The V gene's germline CDR1 is SQVTM and CDR2 ANQGSEA. The CDR3 loop spans 14 amino acids. CDR3 nucleotide sequence: TGCAGCCTTGAGAACAGGGTCGACAATCAGCCCCAGCATTTT. Its translation: CSLENRVDNQPQHF.

The CDR3 loop reads CASSYSQLAGVRDQYF. The DNA for the CDR3 is TGTGCCAGCAGTTACTCCCAACTAGCGGGGGTGCGTGACCAGTACTTC. This chain links TRBV6-5 with TRBJ2-5; 11 bases fit TRBD2. With V trimmed by 0 bases and J by 10 bases, 10 bases remained unmatched. The length of the CDR3 is 16 residues. CDR1 MNHEY and CDR2 SVGAGI come from the germline V gene.

V usage is TRBV7-2 and J usage is TRBJ2-5; D gene ambiguous. This CDR3 is built from 13 residues. Germline CDR1 is SGHTA and CDR2 is FQGNSA. Trimming took 3 bases from V and 0 from J, leaving 5 bases between them. The CDR3 DNA follows: TGTGCCAGCAGCTTGGCCAACCAAGAGACCCAGTACTTC. It yields the protein CASSLANQETQYF. Complete variable domain (other parts from reference TRBV7-2 and TRBJ2-5): GAGVSQSPSNKVTEKGKDVELRCDPISGHTALYWYRQSLGQGLEFLIYFQGNSAPDKSGLPSDRFSAERTGGSVSTLTIQRTQQEDSAVYLCASSLANQETQYFGPGTRLLVL.

The rearrangement links TRBV5-4 to TRBJ1-6; D may be TRBD1 (6 bases). V was cut by 4 bases and J by 4 bases, with 18 bases left in between. CDR1 and CDR2 (germline): SGHNT, YYREEE (reference sequence). CDR3 length: 17 residues. The CDR3 DNA sequence: TGTGCCAGCAGCCCAAAAGGGGGGGGGAATTATAATTCACCCCTCCACTTT. It encodes CASSPKGGGNYNSPLHF.

The chain combines TRBV5-8 with TRBJ2-2; 10 bases map to TRBD1. The CDR3 has 15 amino acids. Germline V gives CDR1 SGHTS, CDR2 YDEGEE. V lost 3 bases and J lost 5; bases outside the gene matches: 4. The CDR3 sequence: CASSSGQGITGELFF. The CDR3, as DNA: TGTGCCAGCAGCTCGGGACAGGGGATTACCGGGGAGCTGTTTTTT.

This clone was picked up a small number of times. The V and J genes are TRBV7-8 and TRBJ1-2; TRBD1 is a possible D gene (5 bases). The germline V gene has CDR1 SGHVS and CDR2 FQNEAQ. Trimming took off 5 bases at V and 5 bases at J, with 12 bases between the two ends. CDR3 length: 13 amino acids. Written as DNA, the CDR3 is TGTGCCAGCAGCCCAGAGACAGTTTATGGCTACACCTTC. Protein sequence: CASSPETVYGYTF.